A single T cell receptor beta chain is shown here with its context. What it binds is not known. This sample was taken from a study of cytomegalovirus exposure and HLA in healthy donors. Overall study results and limits: It was taken for granted in presence/absence analyses that sequencing depth across donors was roughly uniform. Later analysis identified about 17,000 TCR beta sequences associated with HLA alleles, using a false discovery rate threshold of 0.05. Among TCR beta chains, those listed as cytomegalovirus-associated numbered around 180.

The PCR made use of 60 Vbeta and 13 Jbeta primers. Clones were sequenced by immunoSEQ multiplex PCR, and TCRdb holds only the in-frame ones, with some missing. There are 200,000 to 250,000 clones in the sample; 65% to 85% occur only once, and around 3% lies in the top ten. V was clipped by 3 bases and J by 5 bases; unmatched bases: 8. This CDR3 spans 15 amino acids. Per the germline V gene, CDR1 is MDHEN and CDR2 is SYDVKM. What was sequenced was PBMCs. J is TRBJ2-3 and V is TRBV28; 7 bases line up with TRBD2. The clonotype comes from a man under 40 in good health and CMV-seronegative. CDR3 amino acids: CASSFVGGGLDTQYF. The CDR3 DNA reads as TGTGCCAGCAGTTTTGTGGGGGGGGGTCTAGATACGCAGTATTTT. The entire variable domain, with the rest obtained from reference TRBV28 and TRBJ2-3, is as follows: DVKVTQSSRYLVKRTGEKVFLECVQDMDHENMFWYRQDPGLGLRLIYFSYDVKMKEKGDIPEGYSVSREKKERFSLILESASTNQTSMYLCASSFVGGGLDTQYFGPGTRLTVL.